Each of the 32 T cell receptor beta chains below was sequenced from the same sample in a study of OX40 agonist ivuxolimab in advanced cancers. TCRdb keeps only in-frame clones here, not all; method: immunoSEQ multiplex PCR. The sample shows some 50,000 clones, more than 70% of them seen only once. The source material was CD4+ or CD8+ T cells sorted from blood, sampled in a trial of the OX40 agonist ivuxolimab. Receptor source: an adult with an advanced solid tumor such as melanoma, head and neck, liver or kidney cancer.

The chain recombines TRBV5-1 with TRBJ2-2, with 10 bases fitting TRBD2. After removal of 4 bases from V and 7 bases from J, the junction contained 7 bases not matched to a gene. The CDR3 runs to 15 residues. Germline CDR1 is SGHRS and CDR2 is YFSETQ. CDR3 residues: CASSSSGRSIGELFF. For the CDR3, the DNA is TGCGCCAGCAGCAGTAGCGGGAGGAGCATCGGGGAGCTGTTTTTT. Looking up the rest from reference TRBV5-1 and TRBJ2-2 gives the full variable domain: KAGVTQTPRYLIKTRGQQVTLSCSPISGHRSVSWYQQTPGQGLQFLFEYFSETQRNKGNFPGRFSGRQFSNSRSEMNVSTLELGDSALYLCASSSSGRSIGELFFGEGSRLTVL.

This clone was recorded once. This chain connects TRBV11-2 to TRBJ1-2; D perhaps matches TRBD1 (6 bases). Germline values: CDR1 SGHAT, CDR2 FQNNGV. The V end lost 5 bases, the J end lost 7 bases, and 14 bases lay between the germline ends. This CDR3 is 13 amino acids long. CDR3 residues: CASSRGGRGGYTF. CDR3 DNA: TGTGCCAGCAGCCGAGGGGGTCGGGGTGGCTACACCTTC. The full variable domain, completed using reference TRBV11-2 and TRBJ1-2, is EAGVAQSPRYKIIEKRQSVAFWCNPISGHATLYWYQQILGQGPKLLIQFQNNGVVDDSQLPKDRFSAERLKGVDSTLKIQPAKLEDSAVYLCASSRGGRGGYTFGSGTRLTVV.

As concerns this clone: The identical CDR3 is also encoded by other nucleotide sequences in the sample. This chain uses TRBV6-5 with TRBJ1-5; the D is unclear. The CDR3 is 12 amino acids. CDR1 and CDR2 (germline): MNHEY, SVGAGI. V dropped 5 bases and J dropped 0 bases, with 2 bases sitting between them. CDR3 sequence: CASSDSNQPQHF. DNA of the CDR3: TGTGCCAGCAGTGATAGCAATCAGCCCCAGCATTTT.

The chain combines TRBV19 with TRBJ1-4; the D gene is possibly TRBD1 (5 bases). From germline, CDR1 is LNHDA and CDR2 SQIVND (reference sequence). V was clipped by 3 bases and J by 5 bases, with 10 bases between them. The CDR3 is 14 amino acids. CDR3 region: CASSIRDLNEKLFF. The DNA of the CDR3 is TGTGCCAGTAGTATCCGGGACTTAAATGAAAAACTGTTTTTT.

The chain uses TRBV18 and TRBJ2-5, with D tentatively TRBD1 (5 bases). Per germline, CDR1 KGHSH and CDR2 LQKENI. Trimming left V 3 bases short and J 2 bases short, with 13 bases between. The CDR3 loop spans 15 amino acids. Written as DNA, the CDR3 is TGTGCCAGCTCACCGCTCCTGGGGCCTCAAGAGACCCAGTACTTC. Protein product: CASSPLLGPQETQYF.

V usage is TRBV27 and J usage is TRBJ2-1, with D uncertain. The CDR3 is 15 residues long. Germline V gene lookup returns CDR1 MNHEY and CDR2 SMNVEV (reference sequence). V lost 6 bases and J 0 bases, leaving 12 bases between the germline ends. The CDR3 sequence is CASSLLVSSYNEQFF. The CDR3 DNA reads as TGTGCCAGCAGCCTCCTAGTCAGCTCCTACAATGAGCAGTTCTTC.

The gene calls are TRBV28 and TRBJ1-3; a possible D gene is TRBD1 (5 bases). CDR3 length equals 15 residues. Trimming took 6 bases from V and 2 from J, leaving 14 bases between them. Germline-derived CDR1 and CDR2 are MDHEN and SYDVKM. The CDR3 loop is CASRGGREAGNTIYF. The CDR3 DNA follows: TGTGCCAGCAGGGGGGGGAGGGAGGCTGGAAACACCATATATTTT.

This clone was picked up one time. The chain couples TRBV11-2 to TRBJ2-7; the match to TRBD1 covers 8 bases. The CDR3 length is 16 residues. Germline V gene data show CDR1 as SGHAT and CDR2 as FQNNGV. With 1 base clipped from V and 2 bases from J, the junction kept 7 bases outside the gene matches. The CDR3 DNA reads as TGTGCCAGCAGCTTAGCCGGGACAGGCCAAGCCTACGAGCAGTACTTC. Its protein product is CASSLAGTGQAYEQYF. The variable domain in full, completed from reference TRBV11-2 and TRBJ2-7, reads EAGVAQSPRYKIIEKRQSVAFWCNPISGHATLYWYQQILGQGPKLLIQFQNNGVVDDSQLPKDRFSAERLKGVDSTLKIQPAKLEDSAVYLCASSLAGTGQAYEQYFGPGTRLTVT.

The chain combines TRBV7-8 with TRBJ1-1, with D perhaps matching TRBD1 (5 bases). Germline V gene sequence: CDR1 SGHVS, CDR2 FQNEAQ. V lost 1 base and J lost 3, with 12 bases in between. This CDR3 contains 15 residues. CDR3 nucleotides: TGTGCCAGCAGCTTAGTGGCCAGGGAGGACACTGAAGCTTTCTTT. Translating gives CASSLVAREDTEAFF.

J is TRBJ2-7 and V is TRBV27, with TRBD2 matching 10 bases. With 3 bases clipped from V and 7 bases from J, the junction kept 9 bases outside the gene matches. Germline V gene lookup returns CDR1 MNHEY and CDR2 SMNVEV (reference sequence). This CDR3 comprises 15 residues. The CDR3 nucleotides read TGTGCCAGCAGTTTGGGAGCGGGAGGGAGAAAGGAGCAGTACTTC. This gives the protein CASSLGAGGRKEQYF.

This chain links TRBV11-2 with TRBJ2-3, with 8 bases matching TRBD2. This CDR3 contains 16 residues. V was clipped by 1 base and J by 2 bases; unmatched bases: 5. CDR1 is SGHAT and CDR2 is FQNNGV in the germline V gene. The CDR3 region has the DNA TGTGCCAGCAGCTTAGTTGGCGGGAGGTTCACAGATACGCAGTATTTT. Translated, it gives CASSLVGGRFTDTQYF.

The chain joins TRBV28 to TRBJ2-7; 9 bases match TRBD2. CDR3 length: 17 residues. Trimming removed 2 bases from V and 4 bases from J; junction bases left unmatched: 12. CDR1 MDHEN and CDR2 SYDVKM come from the germline V gene. The CDR3 sequence: CASSLDGILAGFYEQYF. DNA for the CDR3: TGTGCCAGCAGTTTAGATGGAATTCTAGCGGGATTTTACGAGCAGTACTTC. The full variable domain, its missing parts supplied by reference TRBV28 and TRBJ2-7, is DVKVTQSSRYLVKRTGEKVFLECVQDMDHENMFWYRQDPGLGLRLIYFSYDVKMKEKGDIPEGYSVSREKKERFSLILESASTNQTSMYLCASSLDGILAGFYEQYFGPGTRLTVT.

This chain connects TRBV2 to TRBJ1-5, with a weak D call TRBD1 (6 bases). CDR3 size: 14 residues. Germline lookup yields CDR1 SNHLY and CDR2 FYNNEI. V dropped 8 bases and J dropped 0 bases, with 11 bases sitting between them. CDR3 DNA: TGTGCCAGCGTTGGGGGCCATAGCAATCAGCCCCAGCATTTT. This gives the protein CASVGGHSNQPQHF.

The chain joins TRBV28 to TRBJ1-2; tentatively, D is TRBD1 (5 bases). The germline CDR1 and CDR2 sequences are MDHEN and SYDVKM. The CDR3 loop spans 13 amino acids. The V and J ends lost 6 bases and 8 bases respectively, with 16 bases between them. DNA for the CDR3: TGTGCCAGCAGCCTGACAGACACGCTCGGCTACACCTTC. Amino acids: CASSLTDTLGYTF.

This sequence joins TRBV6-1 and TRBJ1-5; no clear D gene. This CDR3 contains 15 residues. V was cut by 4 bases and J by 5 bases, with 15 bases left in between. Germline V CDR1 and CDR2: MNHNS, SASEGT. Here the CDR3 DNA reads TGTGCCAGCAGTGTCGGGGAGGGCTATTATCAGCCCCAGCATTTT. Protein: CASSVGEGYYQPQHF.

The chain has TRBV7-9 and TRBJ2-7; no clear D. The CDR3 is 12 amino acids. Germline CDR1 reads SEHNR; CDR2 reads FQNEAQ (reference sequence). V gave up 8 bases and J gave up 2 bases, with 10 bases separating them. CDR3 sequence reads: CASGSYTYEQYF. As DNA, the CDR3 is TGTGCCAGCGGATCCTATACCTACGAGCAGTACTTC.

J is TRBJ2-1 and V is TRBV7-2; TRBD1 matches at 10 bases. Trimming took 4 bases from V and 4 from J; bases not matched to a gene: 7. CDR3 length equals 16 residues. The germline gives CDR1 SGHTA, CDR2 FQGNSA. The CDR3 DNA follows: TGTGCCAGCAGCTCCGGGACAGGGGATCCTTACAATGAGCAGTTCTTC. Translated, it gives CASSSGTGDPYNEQFF.

This sequence joins TRBV5-1 and TRBJ1-1, with TRBD1 matching over 9 bases. The CDR3 is 14 residues long. The germline CDR1 and CDR2 sequences are SGHRS and YFSETQ. Trimming cost V 3 bases and J 2 bases; bases outside gene matches: 2. The CDR3 DNA is TGCGCCAGCAGCTCGGGACAGGGTAACACTGAAGCTTTCTTT. Residues: CASSSGQGNTEAFF.

The rearrangement links TRBV28 to TRBJ1-1; D is unresolved. The V end lost 8 bases, the J end lost 6 bases, and 13 bases lay between the germline ends. Germline CDR1 is MDHEN and CDR2 is SYDVKM. The CDR3 is 12 amino acids. The CDR3 DNA sequence: TGTGCCAGCTCCCGGTCCTTCCCTGAAGCTTTCTTT. Translated, it gives CASSRSFPEAFF.

The chain employs TRBV7-2 and TRBJ2-3; D uncertain. CDR1 is SGHTA, CDR2 FQGNSA, per germline. The germline V and J ends were trimmed by 0 bases and 0 bases, with 7 bases remaining between them. The CDR3 has 15 residues. DNA of the CDR3: TGTGCCAGCAGCTTAGCAGGCGGAAGCACAGATACGCAGTATTTT. Encoded protein: CASSLAGGSTDTQYF.

V gene TRBV7-9 combines with J gene TRBJ2-1; D might be TRBD1 (6 bases). The CDR3 sequence is 16 residues long. Between the trimmed V and J ends, which lost 4 bases and 0 bases, there was a span of 13 bases. Germline values: CDR1 SEHNR, CDR2 FQNEAQ (reference sequence). The CDR3 region has the DNA TGTGCCAGCAGCTCCCAACAGGGATACTCCTACAATGAGCAGTTCTTC. Its protein is CASSSQQGYSYNEQFF.

V gene TRBV7-9 combines with J gene TRBJ2-6, with 9 positions matching TRBD1. Trimming cost V 0 bases and J 0 bases; bases outside gene matches: 6. This CDR3 is 19 amino acids long. Germline V gene lookup returns CDR1 SEHNR and CDR2 FQNEAQ (reference sequence). The CDR3 loop is CASSLAGQGRVSGANVLTF. The DNA of the CDR3 is TGTGCCAGCAGCTTAGCTGGACAGGGGAGGGTCTCTGGGGCCAACGTCCTGACTTTC.

The J gene is TRBJ1-2, the V gene TRBV5-1; D is unresolved. V lost 2 bases, J lost 8 bases, and 13 bases lay in between. CDR3 length: 13 amino acids. Germline lookup yields CDR1 SGHRS and CDR2 YFSETQ. The CDR3 DNA is TGCGCCAGCAGCTTTAGGAGGCTGGAGGGCTACACCTTC. Amino acid sequence: CASSFRRLEGYTF.

The rearrangement joins TRBV28 to TRBJ2-4, with D uncertain. The CDR3 consists of 15 residues. Germline V gene sequence: CDR1 MDHEN, CDR2 SYDVKM. Trimming stripped 5 bases from V and 0 bases from J, with 11 bases between. The chain's CDR3 is CASSRADLAKNIQYF. The CDR3 DNA sequence: TGTGCCAGCAGTCGGGCTGATCTAGCCAAAAACATTCAGTACTTC.

The chain recombines TRBV6-1 with TRBJ1-5; possibly TRBD1 for D (5 bases). The germline CDR1 and CDR2 sequences are MNHNS and SASEGT. The V end was cut by 6 bases, the J end by 5 bases, with 11 bases between. The CDR3 consists of 13 residues. The CDR3 DNA is TGTGCCAGCAGCCTGGACACTTATCAGCCCCAGCATTTT. Encoded protein: CASSLDTYQPQHF.

The rearrangement links TRBV29-1 to TRBJ2-2; D not certain. The CDR3 totals 15 residues. Trimming removed 7 bases at V and 0 bases at J, with 15 bases between. Germline CDR1 is SQVTM and CDR2 is ANQGSEA. In nucleotides, the CDR3 is TGCAGCGCCCAAACGCAGGTGACGAACACCGGGGAGCTGTTTTTT. Amino acids: CSAQTQVTNTGELFF.

The CDR3 nucleotides are TGCACCAGCAGCCAAGAGCGACTAGCGGGAAGCTACGAGCAGTACTTC. Translated: CTSSQERLAGSYEQYF. The J gene is TRBJ2-7, the V gene TRBV1; TRBD2 reflects the table's D call only, with no check against the DNA. TRBV1 is a pseudogene locus. The CDR3 loop spans 16 amino acids.

CDR3 DNA sequence: TGCGCCAGCCAAAGCGATACCCAGGGCCCCACTGGAAACACCATATATTTT. Translating it yields CASQSDTQGPTGNTIYF. The chain is built from TRBV23-1 and TRBJ1-3, with D perhaps matching TRBD1 (5 bases). TRBV23-1 counts as an open reading frame of uncertain function. Trimming took off 8 bases at V and 2 bases at J, with 22 bases between the two ends. This CDR3 is built from 17 residues.

The chain is built from TRBV19 and TRBJ1-2; tentatively, D is TRBD1 (5 bases). V was trimmed by 9 bases and J by 3 bases, leaving 17 bases between them. Germline V CDR1 and CDR2: LNHDA, SQIVND (reference sequence). The CDR3 spans 14 residues. The CDR3 sequence is CASERSGLYYGYTF. The CDR3 region has the DNA TGTGCCAGCGAGCGGTCGGGACTCTACTATGGCTACACCTTC.

This rearrangement joins TRBV19 to TRBJ1-5, with a possible D match to TRBD1 (6 bases). The germline gives CDR1 LNHDA, CDR2 SQIVND (reference sequence). V was trimmed by 7 bases and J by 2 bases, leaving 9 bases between them. The CDR3 contains 13 residues. The CDR3 loop is CASKRTGNQPQHF. CDR3 DNA sequence: TGTGCCAGTAAAAGGACAGGCAATCAGCCCCAGCATTTT.

CDR3 sequence: CASASRGANVLTF. As DNA, the CDR3 is TGTGCCAGCGCTTCGCGGGGGGCCAACGTCCTGACTTTC. The chain combines TRBV27 with TRBJ2-6, with D uncertain. V gave up 8 bases and J gave up 4 bases, with 9 bases separating them. CDR1 and CDR2 from the germline V gene are MNHEY and SMNVEV (reference sequence). CDR3 size: 13 residues. The full variable domain, with the rest looked up from reference TRBV27 and TRBJ2-6, is EAQVTQNPRYLITVTGKKLTVTCSQNMNHEYMSWYRQDPGLGLRQIYYSMNVEVTDKGDVPEGYKVSRKEKRNFPLILESPSPNQTSLYFCASASRGANVLTFGAGSRLTVL.

The chain carries TRBV6-6 and TRBJ2-7, with D possibly being TRBD2 (6 bases). Trimming left V 2 bases short and J 4 bases short, with 6 bases between. The CDR3 is made up of 12 amino acids. The V gene's germline CDR1 is MNHNY and CDR2 SVGAGI (reference sequence). The CDR3 DNA sequence: TGTGCCAGCAGTTACGCGGGGTACGAGCAGTACTTC. Protein sequence: CASSYAGYEQYF.